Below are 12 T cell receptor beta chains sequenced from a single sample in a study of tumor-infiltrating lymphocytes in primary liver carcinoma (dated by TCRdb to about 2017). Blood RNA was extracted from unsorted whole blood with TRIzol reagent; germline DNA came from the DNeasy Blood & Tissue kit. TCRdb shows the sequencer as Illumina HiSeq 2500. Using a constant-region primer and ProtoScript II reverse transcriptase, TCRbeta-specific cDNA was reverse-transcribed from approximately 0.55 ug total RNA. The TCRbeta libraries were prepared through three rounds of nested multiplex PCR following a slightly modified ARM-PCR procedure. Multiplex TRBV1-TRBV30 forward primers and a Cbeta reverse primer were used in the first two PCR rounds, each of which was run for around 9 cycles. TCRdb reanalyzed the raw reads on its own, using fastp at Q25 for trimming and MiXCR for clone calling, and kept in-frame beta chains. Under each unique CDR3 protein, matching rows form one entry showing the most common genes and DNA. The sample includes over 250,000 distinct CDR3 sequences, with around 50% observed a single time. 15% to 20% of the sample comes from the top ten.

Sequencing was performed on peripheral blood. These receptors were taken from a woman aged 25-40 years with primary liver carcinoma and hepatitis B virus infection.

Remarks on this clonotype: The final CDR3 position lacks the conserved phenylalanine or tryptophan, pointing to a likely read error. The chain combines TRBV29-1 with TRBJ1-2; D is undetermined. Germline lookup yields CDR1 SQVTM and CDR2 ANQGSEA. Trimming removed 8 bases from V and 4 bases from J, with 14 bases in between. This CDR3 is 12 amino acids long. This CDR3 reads CSTREYSYGYTL. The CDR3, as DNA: TGCAGCACCCGGGAATACAGCTATGGCTACACCTTA.

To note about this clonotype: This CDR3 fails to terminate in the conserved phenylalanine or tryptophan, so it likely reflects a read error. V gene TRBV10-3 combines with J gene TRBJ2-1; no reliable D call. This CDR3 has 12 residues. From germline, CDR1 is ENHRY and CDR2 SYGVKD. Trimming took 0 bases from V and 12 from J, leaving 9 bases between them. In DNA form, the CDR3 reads TGTGCCATCAGTGAGTCTAATAGTGGGCAGTTCCTC. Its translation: CAISESNSGQFL.

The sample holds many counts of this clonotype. CDR3 in amino acids: CSVASGRISEQFF. CDR3 in DNA: TGCAGCGTTGCTAGCGGGAGGATAAGTGAGCAGTTCTTC. The chain recombines TRBV29-1 with TRBJ2-1, with TRBD2 matching over 11 bases. Per germline, CDR1 SQVTM and CDR2 ANQGSEA. V dropped 4 bases and J dropped 9; count of bases not matched to a gene: 5. The CDR3 spans 13 residues.

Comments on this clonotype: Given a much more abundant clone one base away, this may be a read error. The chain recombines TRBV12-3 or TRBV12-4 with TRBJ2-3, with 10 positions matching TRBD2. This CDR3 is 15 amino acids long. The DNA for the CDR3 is TGTGCCAGCAGTTCTAGCGGGAGTGGGACAGGTACGCAGTATTTT. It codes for CASSSSGSGTGTQYF.

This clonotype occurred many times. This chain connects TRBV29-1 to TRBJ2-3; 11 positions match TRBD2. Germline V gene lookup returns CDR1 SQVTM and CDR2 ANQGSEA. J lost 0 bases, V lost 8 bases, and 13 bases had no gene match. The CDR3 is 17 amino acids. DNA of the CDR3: TGCAGCCCACCTAGCGGGAGGACCATTTCTAGCACAGATACGCAGTATTTT. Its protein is CSPPSGRTISSTDTQYF.

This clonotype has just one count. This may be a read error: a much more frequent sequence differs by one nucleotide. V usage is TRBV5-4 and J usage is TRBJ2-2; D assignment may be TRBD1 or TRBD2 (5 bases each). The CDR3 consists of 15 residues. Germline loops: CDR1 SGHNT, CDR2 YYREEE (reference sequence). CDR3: CASSLGGTNTGELLF. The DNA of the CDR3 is TGTGCCAGCAGCTTGGGAGGGACCAACACCGGGGAGCTGTTGTTT.

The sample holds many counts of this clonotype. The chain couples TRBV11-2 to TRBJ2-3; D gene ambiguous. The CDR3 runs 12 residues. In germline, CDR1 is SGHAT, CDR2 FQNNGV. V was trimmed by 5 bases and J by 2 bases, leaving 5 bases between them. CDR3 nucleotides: TGTGCCAGCAGCCACAACACAGATACGCAGTATTTT. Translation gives CASSHNTDTQYF.

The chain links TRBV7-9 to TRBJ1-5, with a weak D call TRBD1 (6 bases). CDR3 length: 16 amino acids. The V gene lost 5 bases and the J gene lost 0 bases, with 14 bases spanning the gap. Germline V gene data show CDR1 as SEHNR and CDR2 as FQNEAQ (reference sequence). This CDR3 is CASSDDRTSSNQPQHF. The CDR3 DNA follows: TGTGCCAGCAGCGACGACAGGACTTCTAGCAATCAGCCCCAGCATTTT. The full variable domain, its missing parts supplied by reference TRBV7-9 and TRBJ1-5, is DTGVSQNPRHKITKRGQNVTFRCDPISEHNRLYWYRQTLGQGPEFLTYFQNEAQLEKSRLLSDRFSAERPKGSFSTLEIQRTEQGDSAMYLCASSDDRTSSNQPQHFGDGTRLSIL.

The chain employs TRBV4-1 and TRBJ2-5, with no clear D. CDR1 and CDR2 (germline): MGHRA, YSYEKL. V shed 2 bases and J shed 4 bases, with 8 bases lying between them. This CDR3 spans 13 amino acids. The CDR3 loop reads CASSQSPLETQYF. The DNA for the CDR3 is TGCGCCAGCAGCCAAAGCCCCCTAGAGACCCAGTACTTC.

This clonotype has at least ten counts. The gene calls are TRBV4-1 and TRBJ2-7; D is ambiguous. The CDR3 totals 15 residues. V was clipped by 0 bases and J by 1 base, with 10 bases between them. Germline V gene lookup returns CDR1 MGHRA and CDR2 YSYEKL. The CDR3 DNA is TGCGCCAGCAGCCAAGAAAGGGCCCCATCCTACGAGCAGTACTTC. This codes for CASSQERAPSYEQYF.

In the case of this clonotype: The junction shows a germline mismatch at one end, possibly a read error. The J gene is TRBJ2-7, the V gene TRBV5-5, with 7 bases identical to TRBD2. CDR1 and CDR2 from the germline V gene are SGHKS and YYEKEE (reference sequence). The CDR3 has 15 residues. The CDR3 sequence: CAGSLRDYSNYEQYF. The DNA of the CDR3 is TGTGCCGGCAGCTTAAGGGACTACTCTAACTACGAGCAGTACTTC.

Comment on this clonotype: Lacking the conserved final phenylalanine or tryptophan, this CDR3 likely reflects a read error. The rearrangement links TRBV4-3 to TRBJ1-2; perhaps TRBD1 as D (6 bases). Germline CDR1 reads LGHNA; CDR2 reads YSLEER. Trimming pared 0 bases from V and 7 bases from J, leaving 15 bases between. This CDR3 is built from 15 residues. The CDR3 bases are TGCGCCAGCAGCCAAGATAGATCAGGGGTCACTGGCTACACCTTA. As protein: CASSQDRSGVTGYTL.